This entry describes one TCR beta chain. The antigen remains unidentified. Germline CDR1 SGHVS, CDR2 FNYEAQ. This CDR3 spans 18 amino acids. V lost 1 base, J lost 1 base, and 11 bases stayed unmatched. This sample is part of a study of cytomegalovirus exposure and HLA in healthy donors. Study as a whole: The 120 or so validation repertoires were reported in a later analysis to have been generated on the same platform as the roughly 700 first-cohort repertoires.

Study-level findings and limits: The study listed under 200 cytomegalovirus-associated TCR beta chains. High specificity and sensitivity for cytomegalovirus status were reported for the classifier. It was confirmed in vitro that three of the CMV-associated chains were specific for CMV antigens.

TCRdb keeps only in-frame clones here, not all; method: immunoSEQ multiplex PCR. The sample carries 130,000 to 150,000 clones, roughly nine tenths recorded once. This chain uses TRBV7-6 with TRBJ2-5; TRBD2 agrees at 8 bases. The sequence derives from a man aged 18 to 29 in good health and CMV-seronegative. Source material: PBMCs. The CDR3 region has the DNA TGTGCCAGCAGCTTAGAAATTAGTATGAGCGGGAGCCAAGAGACCCAGTACTTC. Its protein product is CASSLEISMSGSQETQYF. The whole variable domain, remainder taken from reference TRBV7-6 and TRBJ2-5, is GAGVSQSPRYKVTKRGQDVALRCDPISGHVSLYWYRQALGQGPEFLTYFNYEAQQDKSGLPNDRFSAERPEGSISTLTIQRTEQRDSAMYRCASSLEISMSGSQETQYFGPGTRLLVL.